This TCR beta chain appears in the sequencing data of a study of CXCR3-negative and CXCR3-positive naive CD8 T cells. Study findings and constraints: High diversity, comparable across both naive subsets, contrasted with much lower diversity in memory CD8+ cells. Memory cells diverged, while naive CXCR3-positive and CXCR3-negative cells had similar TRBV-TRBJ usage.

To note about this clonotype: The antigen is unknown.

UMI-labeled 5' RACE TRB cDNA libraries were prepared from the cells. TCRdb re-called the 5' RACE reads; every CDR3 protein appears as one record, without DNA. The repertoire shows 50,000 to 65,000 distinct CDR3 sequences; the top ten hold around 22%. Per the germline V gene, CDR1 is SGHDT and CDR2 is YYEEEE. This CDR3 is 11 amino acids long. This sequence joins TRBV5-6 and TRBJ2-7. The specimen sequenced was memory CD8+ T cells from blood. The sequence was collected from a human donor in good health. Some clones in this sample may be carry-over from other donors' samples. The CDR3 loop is CASSLVDEQYF.